Described below is a single TCR beta chain sequence and its context. Individuals drawn from 24 US areas were roughly 18 to 95 years old. Participant-reported clinical history was the basis for cohort assignment. CDR3 size: 16 residues. From germline, CDR1 is LGHNA and CDR2 YNFKEQ. Between the trimmed V and J ends, which lost 0 bases and 2 bases, there was a span of 11 bases. This specimen comes from a study of blood T cell repertoires in COVID-19. Study-level background: COVID-19 samples collected from the United States, Italy and Spain covered acute and convalescent phases. T cells, B-cell-depleted T cells, or PBMCs provided the cDNA or gDNA that served as material.

The data were produced by immunoSEQ multiplex PCR, yet TCRdb's version contains in-frame clones alone and is incomplete. The sample has over 350,000 clones; around 87% are singletons. The rearrangement links TRBV4-2 to TRBJ1-3, with D perhaps matching TRBD1 (6 bases). The sequencing sample was made of PBMCs or T cells enriched from blood (not recorded which). This receptor was taken from a woman between 50 and 59 years old who had recovered from COVID-19. The CDR3, as DNA: TGTGCCAGCAGCCAAGATCCAGGGGATGCTGGAAACACCATATATTTT. Amino acids: CASSQDPGDAGNTIYF.